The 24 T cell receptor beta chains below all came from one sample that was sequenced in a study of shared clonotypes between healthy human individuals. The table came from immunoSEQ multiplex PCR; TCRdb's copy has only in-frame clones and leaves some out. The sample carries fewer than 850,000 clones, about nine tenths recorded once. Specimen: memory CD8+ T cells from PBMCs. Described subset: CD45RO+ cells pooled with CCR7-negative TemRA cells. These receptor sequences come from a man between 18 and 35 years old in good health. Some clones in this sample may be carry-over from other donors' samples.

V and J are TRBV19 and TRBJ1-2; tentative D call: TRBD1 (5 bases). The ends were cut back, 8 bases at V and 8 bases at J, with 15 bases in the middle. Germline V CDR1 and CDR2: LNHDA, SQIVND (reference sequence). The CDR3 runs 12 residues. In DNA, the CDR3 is TGTGCCAGTCGGGACGGACCTAAAGGCTACACCTTC. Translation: CASRDGPKGYTF.

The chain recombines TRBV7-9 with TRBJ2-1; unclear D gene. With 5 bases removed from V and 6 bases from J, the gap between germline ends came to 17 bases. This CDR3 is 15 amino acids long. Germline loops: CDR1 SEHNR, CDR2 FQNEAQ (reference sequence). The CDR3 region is CASSLRVSLINEQFF. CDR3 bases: TGTGCCAGCAGCCTACGGGTTAGCCTGATCAATGAGCAGTTCTTC.

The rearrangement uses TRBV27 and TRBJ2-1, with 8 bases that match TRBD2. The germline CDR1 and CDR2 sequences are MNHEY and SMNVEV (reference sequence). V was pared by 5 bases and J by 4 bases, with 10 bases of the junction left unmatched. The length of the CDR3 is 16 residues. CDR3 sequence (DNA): TGTGCCAGCAGTCCCAAGATAGCGGGGATTTACAATGAGCAGTTCTTC. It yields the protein CASSPKIAGIYNEQFF.

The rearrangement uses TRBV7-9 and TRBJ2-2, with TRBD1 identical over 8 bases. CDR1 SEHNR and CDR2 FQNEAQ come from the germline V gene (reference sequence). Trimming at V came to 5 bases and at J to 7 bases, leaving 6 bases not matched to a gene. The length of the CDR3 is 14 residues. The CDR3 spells CASSVGQGHGELFF. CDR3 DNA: TGTGCCAGCAGCGTTGGACAGGGCCACGGGGAGCTGTTTTTT.

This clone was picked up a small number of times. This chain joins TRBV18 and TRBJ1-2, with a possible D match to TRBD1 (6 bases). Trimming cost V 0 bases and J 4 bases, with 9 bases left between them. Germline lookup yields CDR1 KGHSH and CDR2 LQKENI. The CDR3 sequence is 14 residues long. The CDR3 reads CASSPPGQGYGYTF. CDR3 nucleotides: TGTGCCAGCTCACCACCGGGACAAGGCTATGGCTACACCTTC. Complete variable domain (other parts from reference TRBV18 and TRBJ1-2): NAGVMQNPRHLVRRRGQEARLRCSPMKGHSHVYWYRQLPEEGLKFMVYLQKENIIDESGMPKERFSAEFPKEGPSILRIQQVVRGDSAAYFCASSPPGQGYGYTFGSGTRLTVV.

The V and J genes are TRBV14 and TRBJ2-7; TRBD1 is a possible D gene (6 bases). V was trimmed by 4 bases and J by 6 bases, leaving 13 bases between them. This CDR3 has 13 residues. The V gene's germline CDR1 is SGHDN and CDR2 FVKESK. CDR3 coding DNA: TGTGCCAGCAGCCCCGGGTGGGGGCTCGAGCAGTACTTC. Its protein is CASSPGWGLEQYF.

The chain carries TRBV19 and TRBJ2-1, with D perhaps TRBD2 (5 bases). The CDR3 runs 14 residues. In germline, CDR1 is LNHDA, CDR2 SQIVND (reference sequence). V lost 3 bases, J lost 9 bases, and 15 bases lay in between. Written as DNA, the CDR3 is TGTGCCAGTAGTATTCTTAGCCCCCGGGGTGAGCAGTTCTTC. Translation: CASSILSPRGEQFF. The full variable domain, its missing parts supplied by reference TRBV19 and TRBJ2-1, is DGGITQSPKYLFRKEGQNVTLSCEQNLNHDAMYWYRQDPGQGLRLIYYSQIVNDFQKGDIAEGYSVSREKKESFPLTVTSAQKNPTAFYLCASSILSPRGEQFFGPGTRLTVL.

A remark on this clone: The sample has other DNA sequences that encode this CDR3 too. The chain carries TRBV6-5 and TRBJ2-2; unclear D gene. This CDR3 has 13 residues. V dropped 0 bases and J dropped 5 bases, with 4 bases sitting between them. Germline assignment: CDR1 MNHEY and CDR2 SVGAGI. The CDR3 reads CASSYSNTGELFF. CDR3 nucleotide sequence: TGTGCCAGCAGTTACTCTAATACCGGGGAGCTGTTTTTT.

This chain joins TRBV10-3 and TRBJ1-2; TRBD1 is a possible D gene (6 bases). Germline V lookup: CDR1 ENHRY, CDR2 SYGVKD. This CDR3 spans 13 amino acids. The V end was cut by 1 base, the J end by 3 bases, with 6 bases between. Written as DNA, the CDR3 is TGTGCCATCAGTGAGTACAGGGACTATGGCTACACCTTC. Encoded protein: CAISEYRDYGYTF.

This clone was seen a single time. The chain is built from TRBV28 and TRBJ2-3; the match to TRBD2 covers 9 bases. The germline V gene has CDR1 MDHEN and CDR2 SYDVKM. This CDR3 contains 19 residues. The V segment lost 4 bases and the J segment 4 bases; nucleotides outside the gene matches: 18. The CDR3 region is CASSSPYSIAGEEADTQYF. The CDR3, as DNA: TGTGCCAGCAGTTCACCCTACAGTATAGCGGGAGAGGAGGCAGATACGCAGTATTTT.

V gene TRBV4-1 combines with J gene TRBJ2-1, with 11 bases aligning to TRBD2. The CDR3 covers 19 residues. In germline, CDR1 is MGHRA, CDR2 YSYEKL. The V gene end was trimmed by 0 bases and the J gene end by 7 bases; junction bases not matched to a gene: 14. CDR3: CASSQDWLAGGVLYNEQFF. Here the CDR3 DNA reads TGCGCCAGCAGCCAAGATTGGCTAGCGGGAGGCGTTTTATATAATGAGCAGTTCTTC.

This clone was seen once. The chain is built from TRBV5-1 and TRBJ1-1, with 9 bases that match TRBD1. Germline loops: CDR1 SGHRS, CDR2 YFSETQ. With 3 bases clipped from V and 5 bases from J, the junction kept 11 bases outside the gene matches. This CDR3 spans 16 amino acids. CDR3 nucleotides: TGCGCCAGCAGCTCGACCGGACAGGGGTCGAAGACTGAAGCTTTCTTT. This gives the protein CASSSTGQGSKTEAFF.

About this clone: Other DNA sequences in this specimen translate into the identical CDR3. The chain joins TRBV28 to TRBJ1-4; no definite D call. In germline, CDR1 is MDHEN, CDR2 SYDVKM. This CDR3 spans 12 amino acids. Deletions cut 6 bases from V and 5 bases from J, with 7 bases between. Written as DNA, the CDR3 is TGTGCCAGCAGACTGACCAATGAAAAACTGTTTTTT. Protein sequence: CASRLTNEKLFF.

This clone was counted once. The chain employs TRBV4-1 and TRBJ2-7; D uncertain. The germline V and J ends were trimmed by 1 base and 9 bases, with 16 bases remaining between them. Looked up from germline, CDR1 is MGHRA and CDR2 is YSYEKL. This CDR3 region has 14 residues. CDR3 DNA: TGCGCCAGCAGCCAAGGAGGCGGATTGCGAGGGCAGTACTTC. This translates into CASSQGGGLRGQYF.

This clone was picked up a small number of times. The CDR3 coding sequence is TGTGCCAGCAGCGTTATCCAGGGGGGGACTGAAGCTTTCTTT. This encodes CASSVIQGGTEAFF. The rearrangement joins TRBV9 to TRBJ1-1; 7 positions match TRBD1. Germline V lookup: CDR1 SGDLS, CDR2 YYNGEE. The CDR3 totals 14 residues. The V segment lost 2 bases and the J segment 5 bases; nucleotides outside the gene matches: 6.

The CDR3 DNA reads as TGTGCCACCAGCACCGGGTCGGGGGGGCCCGGAAACACCATATATTTT. This encodes CATSTGSGGPGNTIYF. This chain uses TRBV15 with TRBJ1-3; D might be TRBD1 (6 bases). CDR1 is LNHNV and CDR2 is YYDKDF in the germline V gene (reference sequence). This CDR3 has 16 amino acids. Trimming pared 4 bases from V and 4 bases from J, leaving 17 bases between.

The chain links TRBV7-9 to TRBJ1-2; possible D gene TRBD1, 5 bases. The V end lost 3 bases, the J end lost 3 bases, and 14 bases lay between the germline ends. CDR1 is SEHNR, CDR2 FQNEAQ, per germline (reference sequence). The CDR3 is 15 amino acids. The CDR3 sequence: CASSFPGLKDYGYTF. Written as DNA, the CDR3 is TGTGCCAGCAGCTTCCCGGGACTCAAGGACTATGGCTACACCTTC.

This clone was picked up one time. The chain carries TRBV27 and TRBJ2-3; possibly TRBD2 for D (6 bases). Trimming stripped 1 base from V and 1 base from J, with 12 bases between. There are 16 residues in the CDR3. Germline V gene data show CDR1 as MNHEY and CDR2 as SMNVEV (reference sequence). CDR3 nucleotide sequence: TGTGCCAGCAGTTTATTGGCGGCTAGCGGCACAGATACGCAGTATTTT. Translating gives CASSLLAASGTDTQYF.

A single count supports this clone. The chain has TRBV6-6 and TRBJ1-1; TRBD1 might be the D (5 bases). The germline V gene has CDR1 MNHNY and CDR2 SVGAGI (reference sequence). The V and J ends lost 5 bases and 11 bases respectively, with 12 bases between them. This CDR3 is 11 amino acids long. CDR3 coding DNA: TGTGCCAGCAGTCACCTACAGGAGGCTTTCTTT. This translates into CASSHLQEAFF.

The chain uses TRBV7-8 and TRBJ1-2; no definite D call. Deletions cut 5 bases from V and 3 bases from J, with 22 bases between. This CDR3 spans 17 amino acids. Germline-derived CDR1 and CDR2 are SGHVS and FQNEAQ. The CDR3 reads CASSPQAAGWQDYGYTF. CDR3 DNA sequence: TGTGCCAGCAGCCCCCAAGCCGCCGGGTGGCAGGACTATGGCTACACCTTC.

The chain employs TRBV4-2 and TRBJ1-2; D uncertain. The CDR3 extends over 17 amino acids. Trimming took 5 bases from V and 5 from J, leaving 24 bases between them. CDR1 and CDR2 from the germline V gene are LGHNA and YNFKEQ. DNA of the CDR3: TGTGCCAGCAGCGAAACTACCCTCGGTTCGGAGGATTATGGCTACACCTTC. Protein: CASSETTLGSEDYGYTF.

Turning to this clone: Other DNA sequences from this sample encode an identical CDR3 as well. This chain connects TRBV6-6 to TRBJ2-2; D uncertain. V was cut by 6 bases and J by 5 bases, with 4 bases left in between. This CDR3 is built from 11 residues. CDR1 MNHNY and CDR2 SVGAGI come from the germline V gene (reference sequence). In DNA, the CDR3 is TGTGCCAGCAGCTCAACCGGGGAGCTGTTTTTT. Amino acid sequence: CASSSTGELFF.

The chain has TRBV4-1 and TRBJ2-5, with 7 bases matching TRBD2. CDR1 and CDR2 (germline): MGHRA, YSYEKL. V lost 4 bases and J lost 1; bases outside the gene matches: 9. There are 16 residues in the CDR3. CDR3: CASSPEIGGGQETQYF. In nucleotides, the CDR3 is TGCGCCAGCAGCCCTGAGATAGGCGGGGGCCAAGAGACCCAGTACTTC.

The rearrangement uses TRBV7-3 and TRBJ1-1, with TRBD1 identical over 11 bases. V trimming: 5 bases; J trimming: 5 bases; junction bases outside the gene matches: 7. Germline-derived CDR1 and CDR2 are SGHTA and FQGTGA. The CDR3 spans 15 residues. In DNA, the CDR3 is TGTGCCAGCAGCGTATCCGGGACAGGGGGAACTGAAGCTTTCTTT. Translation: CASSVSGTGGTEAFF.